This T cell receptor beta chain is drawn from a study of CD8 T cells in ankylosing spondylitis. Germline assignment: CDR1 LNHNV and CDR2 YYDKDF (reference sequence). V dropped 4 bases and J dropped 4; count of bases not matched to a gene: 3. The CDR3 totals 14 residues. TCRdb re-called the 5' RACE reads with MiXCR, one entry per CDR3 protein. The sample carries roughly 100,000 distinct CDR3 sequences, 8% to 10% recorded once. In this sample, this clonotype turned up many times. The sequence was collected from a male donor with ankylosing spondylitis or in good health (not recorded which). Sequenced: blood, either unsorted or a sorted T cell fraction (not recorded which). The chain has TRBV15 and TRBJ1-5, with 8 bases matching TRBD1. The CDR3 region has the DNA TGTGCCACCAGCAAATACAGGGGGAATCAGCCCCAGCATTTT. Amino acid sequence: CATSKYRGNQPQHF.